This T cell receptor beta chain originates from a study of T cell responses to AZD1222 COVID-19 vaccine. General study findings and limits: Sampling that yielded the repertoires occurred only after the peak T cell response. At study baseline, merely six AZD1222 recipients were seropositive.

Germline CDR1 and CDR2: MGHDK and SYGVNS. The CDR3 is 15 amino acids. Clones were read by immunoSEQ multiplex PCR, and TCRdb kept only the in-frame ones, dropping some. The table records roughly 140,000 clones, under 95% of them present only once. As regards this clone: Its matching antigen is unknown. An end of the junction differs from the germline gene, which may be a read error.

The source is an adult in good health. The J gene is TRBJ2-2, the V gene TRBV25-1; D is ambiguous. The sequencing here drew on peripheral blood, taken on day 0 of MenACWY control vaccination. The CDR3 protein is CASTEFGGETGELFF. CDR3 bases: TGTGCCAGCACTGAATTTGGCGGAGAGACCGGGGAGCTGTTTTTT.